This TCR beta chain was identified during a study of blood T cells in healthy people across ages. Trimming removed 3 bases from V and 0 bases from J, with 18 bases in between. This CDR3 has 18 amino acids. CDR1 and CDR2 from the germline V gene are LNHNV and YYDKDF (reference sequence). Researchers isolated at least 6.5 million PBMCs per sample. Next came a second PCR, run for about 6 to 12 cycles, which used a sample-barcoded 5' primer along with a J-beta primer mix. TCRdb reprocessed the 5' RACE reads via MiXCR and lists one record per CDR3 protein. The sample contains approximately 670,000 distinct CDR3 sequences, 35% to 50% of which appear only once.

The chain combines TRBV15 with TRBJ2-1, with D possibly called TRBD1 or TRBD2 (6 bases each). The source material was blood. This TCR came from an elderly man in good health. The CDR3 reads CATSSRGGQRSSYNEQFF. The CDR3 nucleotides read TGTGCCACCAGCAGCCGTGGGGGGCAAAGAAGCTCCTACAATGAGCAGTTCTTC.